This T cell receptor beta chain was identified during a study of cytomegalovirus exposure and HLA in healthy donors. Study-wide results and caveats: When analyzed later, a missense DCLRE1C variant was found to be linked to TCR beta V- and J-gene trimming. Common viral pathogens seemed, in a later analysis, to connect with several of the most significant clusters.

Trimming removed 7 bases from V and 8 bases from J; junction bases left unmatched: 7. This CDR3 contains 13 residues. Germline lookup yields CDR1 MNHEY and CDR2 SVGAGI. The PCR contained 60 Vbeta and 13 Jbeta primers. TCRdb keeps only in-frame clones here, not all; method: immunoSEQ multiplex PCR. This specimen shows 150,000 or so clones; the ten leading clones hold roughly 1.6%. Remarks on this clone: No antigen is known for it.

This TCR was sampled from a woman in her forties or fifties in good health and CMV-seronegative. Sequenced material: PBMCs. J is TRBJ1-2 and V is TRBV6-5, with 10 bases fitting TRBD1. The CDR3 reads CASTRQGARGYTF. CDR3 in DNA: TGTGCCAGCACAAGACAGGGGGCGAGGGGCTACACCTTC.